These 9 T cell receptor beta chains originate from one sample sequenced in a study of CD4 T cells in relation to SARS-CoV-2 and coronaviruses. These receptors' targets are unknown. Sequencing used immunoSEQ multiplex PCR; TCRdb keeps in-frame clones, though not all of them. The sample has over 40,000 clones; under 90% are singletons. Sequences were obtained from naive CD4+ T cells from PBMCs, cultured in vitro. Subset reported: naive CD4+ T cells isolated by negative enrichment. The receptor set was obtained from an adult with COVID-19.

This chain joins TRBV11-2 and TRBJ2-1; D might be TRBD1 or TRBD2, each matching 7 bases. V was trimmed by 7 bases and J by 9 bases, leaving 22 bases between them. The CDR3 loop spans 15 amino acids. CDR1 and CDR2 from the germline V gene are SGHAT and FQNNGV. The CDR3 loop reads CASNRQGGSDSEQFF. The CDR3 bases are TGTGCCAGCAACCGACAGGGCGGGAGCGATAGTGAGCAGTTCTTC.

The genes are TRBV14 and TRBJ2-5, with D perhaps TRBD2 (5 bases). V shed 5 bases and J shed 4 bases, with 11 bases lying between them. Germline CDR1 and CDR2: SGHDN and FVKESK. The CDR3 runs 13 residues. The CDR3 DNA follows: TGTGCCAGCAGCGACGGGATCAGAGAGACCCAGTACTTC. Its protein is CASSDGIRETQYF. Complete variable domain (other parts from reference TRBV14 and TRBJ2-5): EAGVTQFPSHSVIEKGQTVTLRCDPISGHDNLYWYRRVMGKEIKFLLHFVKESKQDESGMPNNRFLAERTGGTYSTLKVQPAELEDSGVYFCASSDGIRETQYFGPGTRLLVL.

The chain combines TRBV20-1 with TRBJ2-1; possible D gene TRBD2, 5 bases. There are 11 residues in the CDR3. CDR1 DFQATT and CDR2 SNEGSKA come from the germline V gene (reference sequence). Between the trimmed V and J ends, which lost 4 bases and 9 bases, there was a span of 10 bases. CDR3 bases: TGCAGTGCTAACAGCGAGGGTGAGCAGTTCTTC. It specifies CSANSEGEQFF.

This clone occurred a few times. The chain uses TRBV6-2 or TRBV6-3 and TRBJ1-5; 7 nucleotides agree with TRBD1. The germline V gene encodes CDR1 MNHEY and CDR2 SVGEGT. Germline trimming cut 2 bases from V and 6 bases from J; bases unmatched to any gene: 4. The CDR3 consists of 14 residues. The chain's CDR3 is CASSYGQGGQPQHF. CDR3 sequence (DNA): TGTGCCAGCAGTTACGGGCAGGGGGGTCAGCCCCAGCATTTT.

This chain uses TRBV9 with TRBJ2-1; TRBD2 agrees at 8 bases. Germline lookup yields CDR1 SGDLS and CDR2 YYNGEE. V shed 0 bases and J 12 bases; nucleotides not matched to a gene: 5. The CDR3 length is 13 residues. In DNA, the CDR3 is TGTGCCAGCAGCGTAGCTTTACGGGAGGGGCAGTTCTTC. Translated: CASSVALREGQFF.

The J gene is TRBJ2-4, the V gene TRBV12-3 or TRBV12-4, with D unclear. V was clipped by 6 bases and J by 9 bases, with 15 bases between them. This CDR3 is built from 13 residues. CDR3 residues: CASSPGRNAIQYF. CDR3 nucleotides: TGTGCCAGCAGCCCCGGACGGAACGCCATTCAGTACTTC.

The V call is TRBV7-9, the J call TRBJ2-5, with D possibly matching TRBD1 (6 bases). Trimming left V 2 bases short and J 5 bases short, with 9 bases between. This CDR3 has 13 amino acids. Germline lookup yields CDR1 SEHNR and CDR2 FQNEAQ (reference sequence). The CDR3 DNA is TGTGCCAGCAGCTTAATACAGGGTGAGACCCAGTACTTC. Protein: CASSLIQGETQYF.

V and J are TRBV13 and TRBJ1-3; TRBD1 might be the D (5 bases). The germline gives CDR1 PRHDT, CDR2 FYEKMQ (reference sequence). V was trimmed by 6 bases and J by 4 bases, leaving 16 bases between them. The CDR3 loop spans 15 amino acids. The CDR3 coding sequence is TGTGCCAGCAGGGCCCCGGGACCGGGGGGAAACACCATATATTTT. Its protein is CASRAPGPGGNTIYF.

The genes are TRBV4-1 and TRBJ2-3; TRBD2 aligns across 12 bases. CDR1 MGHRA and CDR2 YSYEKL come from the germline V gene. CDR3 length: 15 residues. The V gene end was trimmed by 6 bases and the J gene end by 1 base; junction bases not matched to a gene: 2. CDR3 in amino acids: CASRLAGGGTDTQYF. CDR3 nucleotide sequence: TGCGCCAGCAGGCTAGCGGGAGGGGGCACAGATACGCAGTATTTT.